This T cell receptor beta chain was recovered during a study of response to subunit inactivated influenza vaccine. Whole-study results and caveats: Few additional T cells are recruited per seasonal influenza vaccination, authors suggested.

TCRdb called the RT-PCR reads again in MiXCR, with one record for every CDR3 protein. The repertoire holds 650,000 to 800,000 distinct CDR3 sequences, with approximately 15% as singletons. Germline CDR1 is SGHKS and CDR2 is YYEKEE (reference sequence). The CDR3 runs to 16 residues. V lost 3 bases and J 4 bases, leaving 17 bases between the germline ends. This clonotype was detected ten times or more. Its antigen remains unidentified. The rearrangement uses TRBV5-5 and TRBJ2-1; the D call may be TRBD1 or TRBD2 (5 bases each). The sequencing used PBMCs from blood, collected around two weeks before vaccination. The TCR was taken from a man aged 45-60 years who received an inactivated influenza vaccine. The CDR3 here is CASSYPGTRTYNEQFF. Here the CDR3 DNA reads TGTGCCAGCAGCTACCCAGGGACCCGGACGTACAATGAGCAGTTCTTC.